These 20 T cell receptor beta chains share one sample of origin, sequenced in a study of cytomegalovirus exposure and HLA in healthy donors. Libraries were prepared by immunoSEQ multiplex PCR; TCRdb keeps only in-frame clonotypes and omits some of them. Seen here are hundreds of thousands of clones, over 65% observed once, and the top ten hold less than 7%. The sample was PBMCs. The receptors were gathered from a woman between 18 and 30 years old in good health and CMV-seronegative.

CDR3 amino acids: CASSYDWEGTQYF. In DNA form, the CDR3 reads TGTGCCAGCAGCTATGACTGGGAGGGGACCCAGTACTTC. J is TRBJ2-5 and V is TRBV11-3, with 7 nucleotides matching TRBD2. V lost 4 bases and J lost 7; bases outside the gene matches: 6. The CDR3 contains 13 residues. CDR1 SGHNT and CDR2 YENEEA come from the germline V gene.

This clone has a count of ten or more. The chain couples TRBV27 to TRBJ2-7; D possibly corresponds to TRBD2 (6 bases). Germline CDR1 MNHEY, CDR2 SMNVEV (reference sequence). The CDR3 is 14 amino acids. V lost 2 bases to trimming and J lost 5 bases, with 13 bases between them. The CDR3 nucleotides read TGTGCCAGCAGTTTACAGAGCCGGGGGAACGAGCAGTACTTC. Amino acid sequence: CASSLQSRGNEQYF.

The rearrangement links TRBV6-8 to TRBJ1-5; the D gene is possibly TRBD1 (5 bases). Germline CDR1 and CDR2: MNHGY and SAAAGT. The CDR3 has 14 residues. V lost 7 bases and J 4 bases, leaving 14 bases between the germline ends. Here the CDR3 reads CASKTDPKNQPQHF. Here the CDR3 DNA reads TGTGCCAGCAAGACAGACCCAAAAAATCAGCCCCAGCATTTT.

The rearrangement uses TRBV6-6 and TRBJ1-3; 10 bases are a match to TRBD1. From germline, CDR1 is MNHNY and CDR2 SVGAGI (reference sequence). Losses at the gene ends were 2 bases for V and 6 bases for J; bases not matched to a gene: 4. This CDR3 has 15 residues. The CDR3 sequence is CASSYGTGAANTIYF. In nucleotides, the CDR3 is TGTGCCAGCAGTTACGGGACAGGGGCGGCAAACACCATATATTTT.

The chain links TRBV11-2 to TRBJ2-1, with 10 positions matching TRBD2. Germline values: CDR1 SGHAT, CDR2 FQNNGV. V dropped 2 bases and J dropped 1; count of bases not matched to a gene: 11. The CDR3 is 19 residues long. In DNA form, the CDR3 reads TGTGCCAGCAGCTTAAAAGTGGAGCGGGGGGGCTTGTCCTACAATGAGCAGTTCTTC. This encodes CASSLKVERGGLSYNEQFF.

This CDR3 reads CASSEAQGLRLGNTIYF. CDR3 nucleotide sequence: TGTGCCAGCAGTGAGGCCCAGGGGTTACGCCTTGGAAACACCATATATTTT. This chain joins TRBV2 and TRBJ1-3, with D possibly TRBD1 on 6 matching bases. Trimming removed 3 bases from V and 3 bases from J, with 18 bases in between. In germline, CDR1 is SNHLY, CDR2 FYNNEI. This CDR3 has 17 amino acids.

The chain carries TRBV6-1 and TRBJ2-5; 9 positions match TRBD2. With V trimmed by 4 bases and J by 2 bases, 8 bases remained unmatched. Germline V gene lookup returns CDR1 MNHNS and CDR2 SASEGT. The CDR3 contains 16 residues. Here the CDR3 reads CASSGVAGAIQETQYF. CDR3 DNA: TGTGCCAGCAGTGGAGTAGCGGGAGCCATTCAAGAGACCCAGTACTTC.

V gene TRBV6-1 combines with J gene TRBJ2-7; D is uncertain. In germline, CDR1 is MNHNS, CDR2 SASEGT. The V gene lost 0 bases and the J gene lost 3 bases, with 9 bases spanning the gap. The length of the CDR3 is 14 residues. CDR3: CASSEAGSRYEQYF. CDR3 DNA: TGTGCCAGCAGTGAAGCGGGCAGCCGCTACGAGCAGTACTTC.

The rearrangement links TRBV13 to TRBJ2-3; TRBD1 aligns across 9 bases. The CDR3 has 16 amino acids. CDR1 is PRHDT, CDR2 FYEKMQ, per germline (reference sequence). J gave up 6 bases and V 5 bases, and 12 bases lay outside the gene matches. The CDR3 bases are TGTGCCAGCAGCAACCTACCGGGACAGGGTCTCGATACGCAGTATTTT. It translates to CASSNLPGQGLDTQYF.

This clone came up once. The J gene is TRBJ2-5, the V gene TRBV7-2, with D possibly being TRBD2 (5 bases). The CDR3 extends over 15 amino acids. The ends were cut back, 5 bases at V and 1 base at J, with 14 bases in the middle. The V gene's germline CDR1 is SGHTA and CDR2 FQGNSA. For the CDR3, the DNA is TGTGCCAGCAGCCTGGGCGGGCTGTCCCAAGAGACCCAGTACTTC. Its protein is CASSLGGLSQETQYF.

The rearrangement links TRBV11-2 to TRBJ1-1, with D possibly TRBD1 on 5 matching bases. Germline CDR1 SGHAT, CDR2 FQNNGV. Trimming pared 1 base from V and 5 bases from J, leaving 17 bases between. This CDR3 has 16 residues. The CDR3 DNA is TGTGCCAGCAGCTTAGGGTCCGGGGGTGCGAGGACTGAAGCTTTCTTT. Translation gives CASSLGSGGARTEAFF. The full variable domain, rest sourced from reference TRBV11-2 and TRBJ1-1, is EAGVAQSPRYKIIEKRQSVAFWCNPISGHATLYWYQQILGQGPKLLIQFQNNGVVDDSQLPKDRFSAERLKGVDSTLKIQPAKLEDSAVYLCASSLGSGGARTEAFFGQGTRLTVV.

This chain links TRBV6-1 with TRBJ2-1, with a tentative D call TRBD1 (6 bases). The V gene's germline CDR1 is MNHNS and CDR2 SASEGT. The CDR3 has 14 residues. V lost 5 bases and J 7 bases, leaving 15 bases between the germline ends. CDR3 sequence: CASSRQASNNEQFF. The CDR3 DNA reads TGTGCCAGCAGTAGACAGGCCTCGAATAATGAGCAGTTCTTC.

This chain links TRBV30 with TRBJ2-1, with D tentatively TRBD2 (5 bases). V lost 5 bases and J lost 9, with 23 bases in between. The CDR3 has 15 amino acids. Per the germline V gene, CDR1 is GTSNPN and CDR2 is SVGIG (reference sequence). The CDR3 region is CAWSPRVIAGGEQFF. DNA of the CDR3: TGTGCCTGGTCTCCCCGGGTTATAGCAGGAGGTGAGCAGTTCTTC. The full variable domain, its missing parts supplied by reference TRBV30 and TRBJ2-1, is SQTIHQWPATLVQPVGSPLSLECTVEGTSNPNLYWYRQAAGRGLQLLFYSVGIGQISSEVPQNLSASRPQDRQFILSSKKLLLSDSGFYLCAWSPRVIAGGEQFFGPGTRLTVL.

The chain recombines TRBV19 with TRBJ2-5; no clear D gene. This CDR3 spans 13 amino acids. CDR1 is LNHDA, CDR2 SQIVND, per germline (reference sequence). Trimming removed 5 bases from V and 2 bases from J, with 9 bases in between. The DNA of the CDR3 is TGTGCCAGTAGTGCGTACTCACAAGAGACCCAGTACTTC. This sequence encodes CASSAYSQETQYF.

The V gene is TRBV7-6, the J gene TRBJ2-2; no clear D gene. This CDR3 spans 14 amino acids. The V end was cut by 0 bases, the J end by 5 bases, with 7 bases between. Germline V CDR1 and CDR2: SGHVS, FNYEAQ. CDR3 DNA sequence: TGTGCCAGCAGCTTAGCCCATAATACCGGGGAGCTGTTTTTT. Translation: CASSLAHNTGELFF.

The chain couples TRBV6-5 to TRBJ2-7; D is tentatively TRBD1 or TRBD2 (5 bases each). V was trimmed by 4 bases and J by 3 bases, leaving 13 bases between them. The CDR3 spans 14 residues. Per germline, CDR1 MNHEY and CDR2 SVGAGI. The CDR3 nucleotides read TGTGCCAGCAGTTTTTTTGGGGGTAACTACGAGCAGTACTTC. It translates to CASSFFGGNYEQYF.

This chain joins TRBV30 and TRBJ1-4; possible D gene TRBD1, 5 bases. CDR3 length: 13 amino acids. Between the trimmed V and J ends, which lost 3 bases and 7 bases, there was a span of 12 bases. Per germline, CDR1 GTSNPN and CDR2 SVGIG (reference sequence). Written as DNA, the CDR3 is TGTGCCTGGAGAACGGCAGGGACTGAAAAACTGTTTTTT. Protein: CAWRTAGTEKLFF.

The chain has TRBV5-1 and TRBJ1-4; 9 bases line up with TRBD1. V gave up 1 base and J gave up 7 bases; unmatched junction bases: 5. The CDR3 has 15 amino acids. In germline, CDR1 is SGHRS, CDR2 YFSETQ. In nucleotides, the CDR3 is TGCGCCAGCAGCTTGACGACAGGGGGAGTTGAAAAACTGTTTTTT. It encodes CASSLTTGGVEKLFF.

The CDR3 region is CASSTGQGNEQFF. CDR3 DNA: TGTGCCAGCAGCACGGGACAGGGGAATGAGCAGTTCTTC. The chain carries TRBV7-3 and TRBJ2-1; 10 nucleotides align to TRBD1. This CDR3 is built from 13 residues. Trimming cost V 5 bases and J 7 bases; bases outside gene matches: 2. Germline V gene data show CDR1 as SGHTA and CDR2 as FQGTGA.

The rearrangement uses TRBV5-1 and TRBJ2-1; 8 bases fit TRBD2. The CDR3 covers 17 residues. V gave up 0 bases and J gave up 0 bases; unmatched junction bases: 5. Germline loops: CDR1 SGHRS, CDR2 YFSETQ. CDR3 sequence: CASSLDPSGSSYNEQFF. CDR3 DNA: TGCGCCAGCAGCTTGGACCCGAGCGGGAGCTCCTACAATGAGCAGTTCTTC.